The subject of this entry is one TCR beta chain. The antigen is unknown. The CDR3 contains 12 residues. CDR1 is SNHLY and CDR2 is FYNNEI in the germline V gene. cDNA encoding TCR beta was synthesized via 5'RACE template switching incorporating UMIs. From the 5' RACE reads, TCRdb lists one entry per CDR3 protein and no DNA. Its clone listing holds about 370,000 distinct CDR3 sequences. The data derive from a study of T cells expressing NK-cell markers. Study-level background: Sorted CD3+CD56-NKG2C+, CD3+CD56+NKG2C- and CD3+CD56+NKG2C+ T cells were the source of the TCR beta repertoires.

Whole-study results and caveats: It was still unclear whether expanded NKG2C+ T cell clones were HCMV specific.

This clonotype was obtained from a woman aged 50 to 60 in good health. Source material: blood T cells: a sorted CD56 or NKG2C T cell subset, CD4+ or CD8+ T cells, or bulk PBMC T cells (not recorded which). The gene calls are TRBV2 and TRBJ2-1. The CDR3 sequence: CASRGWDNEQFF.